This section outlines one TCR beta chain sequence together with its context. Other DNA sequences in the same sample also yield this CDR3. This specimen comes from a study of blood T cell repertoires in COVID-19. Study information: From T cells, B-cell-depleted T cells, or PBMCs came the material, which was cDNA or gDNA.

CDR1 is KGHSH and CDR2 is LQKENI in the germline V gene. The CDR3 spans 13 residues. Trimming took off 2 bases at V and 4 bases at J, with 6 bases between the two ends. Seattle enrolled patients during active infection and tracked them longitudinally. Original data processing: Counts of nucleated cells, estimated from reference gene primer amplification, were obtained. Repertoires were generated with immunoSEQ multiplex PCR, while TCRdb's copy carries only in-frame clones and drops some. That table furnishes V, J and clone size, whereas the DNA furnished D and trimming. The sample yields approximately 150,000 clones, 84% seen once.

The sequence came from a woman of 80 years or more with COVID-19, enrolled during active disease. The sample comprised peripheral blood. The rearrangement uses TRBV18 and TRBJ1-5; no clear D gene. The CDR3 sequence is CASSPGGNQPQHF. CDR3 DNA: TGTGCCAGCTCACCAGGAGGGAATCAGCCCCAGCATTTT.